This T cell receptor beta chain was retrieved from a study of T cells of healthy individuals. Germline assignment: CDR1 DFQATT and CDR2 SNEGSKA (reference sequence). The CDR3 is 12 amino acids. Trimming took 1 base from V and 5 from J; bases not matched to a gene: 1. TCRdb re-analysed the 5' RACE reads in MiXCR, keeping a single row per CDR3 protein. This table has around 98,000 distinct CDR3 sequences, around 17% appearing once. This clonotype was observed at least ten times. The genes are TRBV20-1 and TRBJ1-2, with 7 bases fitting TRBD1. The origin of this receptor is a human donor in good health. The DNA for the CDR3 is TGCAGTGCTAGAGCAGGGGGATATGGCTACACCTTC. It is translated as CSARAGGYGYTF.